This entry describes one T cell receptor (beta chain). Its matching antigen is unknown. These data are taken from a study of CD8 T cells in ankylosing spondylitis. General study points: In ankylosing spondylitis blood, a motif of 7 to 9 highly homologous TCR beta variants appeared characteristic. Disease-linked clones were reportedly significantly enriched in matched ankylosing spondylitis synovial fluid.

The germline gives CDR1 SGHRS, CDR2 YFSETQ. V lost 5 bases to trimming and J lost 8 bases, with 18 bases between them. This CDR3 contains 14 residues. TCRdb re-called the 5' RACE reads with MiXCR, one entry per CDR3 protein. The sample contains a few hundred thousand distinct CDR3 sequences, 24% of which appear only once. The rearrangement uses TRBV5-1 and TRBJ2-3; D possibly corresponds to TRBD2 (6 bases). This clonotype was sampled from a male donor with ankylosing spondylitis or in good health (not recorded which). Sequenced sample: blood, either unsorted or a sorted T cell fraction (not recorded which). CDR3 in DNA: TGCGCCAGCAGGTTTCTAGCGACCGCAGGTACGCAGTATTTT. Its translation: CASRFLATAGTQYF.